This entry concerns a single T cell receptor (beta chain). What it binds is unknown. The data stem from a study of graft-versus-host responses after intestinal transplantation. General observations from the study: When patients had graft-donor T cell macrochimerism, their allografts held high graft-versus-host to host-versus-graft clonal ratios. Analysis identified GvH clones in recipient marrow, with some appearing first in ileum or blood.

V dropped 1 base and J dropped 5; count of bases not matched to a gene: 9. The CDR3 covers 16 residues. The germline V gene has CDR1 MDHEN and CDR2 SYDVKM. Method: immunoSEQ multiplex PCR; TCRdb's copy keeps in-frame clones and lacks some. Of tens of thousands of clones listed, 80% to 95% are singletons. This TCR derives from a human donor who was the organ donor for an intestinal transplant. Sequences were derived from unstimulated CD8+ T cells sorted from spleen or lymph node cells, sampled before transplant. The genes are TRBV28 and TRBJ2-7; 9 nucleotides agree with TRBD2. In DNA form, the CDR3 reads TGTGCCAGCAGTTTATTAACCGCGGGAGGGCCCCACGAGCAGTACTTC. It codes for CASSLLTAGGPHEQYF.